Below are 2 T cell receptor beta chains sequenced from a single sample in a study of early T cells in non-severe SARS-CoV-2 infection. From the 5' RACE reads, TCRdb called clonotypes with MiXCR, one entry per CDR3 protein. The table lists approximately 27,000 distinct CDR3 sequences, approximately 5% of them singletons. The sequencing sample was made of whole blood. These receptor sequences come from an adult who was a healthcare worker with PCR-confirmed SARS-CoV-2 infection or an uninfected control (not recorded which).

This clonotype has a count of ten or more. The gene calls are TRBV2 and TRBJ2-5, with 10 nucleotides matching TRBD2. J lost 6 bases, V lost 3 bases, and 4 bases had no gene match. Germline V lookup: CDR1 SNHLY, CDR2 FYNNEI. The CDR3 runs to 14 residues. CDR3 in DNA: TGTGCCAGCAGTGAGATTAGCGGGGGGAAGACCCAGTACTTC. Translation: CASSEISGGKTQYF.

With regard to this clonotype: One end of the junction varies from germline; a read error may be responsible. The chain is built from TRBV11-2 and TRBJ1-1; 7 nucleotides line up with TRBD1. Germline V gives CDR1 SGHAT, CDR2 FQNNGV. This CDR3 is 13 amino acids long. The CDR3: CASSSTGNPEAFF. Here the CDR3 DNA reads TGTGCCAGCAGCTCGACAGGGAACCCTGAAGCTTTCTTT. Variable domain in full (rest from reference TRBV11-2 and TRBJ1-1): EAGVAQSPRYKIIEKRQSVAFWCNPISGHATLYWYQQILGQGPKLLIQFQNNGVVDDSQLPKDRFSAERLKGVDSTLKIQPAKLEDSAVYLCASSSTGNPEAFFGQGTRLTVV.